The clone carrying this TCR beta chain came up a few times. Authors' data handling: Amplification from reference gene primers served as the basis for estimated nucleated cell counts. Sequencing was performed with immunoSEQ multiplex PCR; in TCRdb, only in-frame clones are kept and a portion is missing. V and J calls and clone size are copied from that table; D and trimming were computed from the DNA. The table shows fewer than 200,000 clones, with roughly 88% occurring only once. This specimen comes from a study of blood T cell repertoires in COVID-19. For the study at large: The United States, Italy and Spain supplied acute and convalescent COVID-19 samples. Sources were T cells, B-cell-depleted T cells, or PBMCs; the material itself was cDNA or gDNA.

The CDR3 loop spans 16 amino acids. V lost 2 bases, J lost 5 bases, and 19 bases lay in between. Germline CDR1 reads SGHRS; CDR2 reads YFSETQ. The receptor comes from a woman over 75 with acute or convalescent COVID-19. The sequenced sample consisted of peripheral blood. This chain uses TRBV5-1 with TRBJ2-5, with D maybe TRBD1 (5 bases). The CDR3 nucleotides read TGCGCCAGCAGCTTAGGGGCCGACTGGCACCGGGAGACCCAGTACTTC. It specifies CASSLGADWHRETQYF.